These 21 T cell receptor beta chains were all obtained from the same sample, sequenced in a study of CD8+ T cells in alopecia areata (dated by TCRdb to about 2018). The label giving this sample's treatment or condition can be read as: oral pan-JAK inhibitor, 5-10 mg twice daily. Libraries were constructed by the immunoSEQ multiplex PCR assay. For TCR sequencing, RNA was extracted from every sample and reverse transcribed into cDNA to serve as template. What TCRdb holds here is the immuneACCESS table cut down to in-frame rearrangements. Part of the clones is not present; checked against another copy, under half of the missing clones reflect an unresolved V gene, and the others are unexplained. For this sample the table gives some 190,000 clones, of which 45% to 60% were detected only once. In total, the top ten clones hold 10% of the sample. The source was CD8+ T cells sorted from blood, collected at week 52, from a patient treated with tofacitinib. The origin of the receptors is a human donor with alopecia areata.

About this clone itself: Within the sample, other DNA sequences also encode this same CDR3. CDR3: CASSSLGTGSYEQYF. The CDR3 region has the DNA TGTGCCAGCAGCTCCTTAGGGACAGGCTCCTACGAGCAGTACTTC. The chain carries TRBV5-6 and TRBJ2-7, with 8 bases that match TRBD1. Trimming at V came to 3 bases and at J to 0 bases, leaving 5 bases not matched to a gene. The CDR3 runs 15 residues. The germline gives CDR1 SGHDT, CDR2 YYEEEE.

The CDR3 here is CASSTGTGLREQYF. CDR3 in DNA: TGTGCCAGCAGCACCGGGACAGGGCTTCGTGAGCAGTACTTC. The chain has TRBV13 and TRBJ2-7; 9 bases align to TRBD1. The ends lost 5 bases at V and 7 bases at J; junction bases unmatched: 9. CDR3 length: 14 residues. Germline CDR1 PRHDT, CDR2 FYEKMQ (reference sequence).

This clone has more than one count but fewer than ten. This sequence joins TRBV29-1 and TRBJ1-1, with D hard to call. The V gene lost 3 bases and the J gene lost 6 bases, with 5 bases spanning the gap. Per germline, CDR1 SQVTM and CDR2 ANQGSEA. The CDR3 extends over 10 amino acids. Here the CDR3 DNA reads TGCAGCGTTGAGAAGTCTGAAGCTTTCTTT. Translated: CSVEKSEAFF.

This clone was seen a handful of times. V usage is TRBV6-5 and J usage is TRBJ2-4, with D unresolved. The CDR3 is 16 amino acids. The germline V and J ends were trimmed by 0 bases and 2 bases, with 11 bases remaining between them. Germline CDR1 and CDR2: MNHEY and SVGAGI. The CDR3 loop is CASSYSLQWSKNIQYF. CDR3 in DNA: TGTGCCAGCAGTTACTCCCTACAGTGGTCCAAAAACATTCAGTACTTC.

V usage is TRBV5-1 and J usage is TRBJ1-5, with 9 bases aligning to TRBD1. Germline CDR1 SGHRS, CDR2 YFSETQ. The CDR3 runs 15 residues. After removal of 4 bases from V and 3 bases from J, the junction contained 5 bases not matched to a gene. CDR3 amino acids: CASSAGQGINQPQHF. DNA of the CDR3: TGCGCCAGCAGCGCGGGACAGGGCATCAATCAGCCCCAGCATTTT.

The CDR3 loop reads CASSPRQGGYTF. The CDR3, as DNA: TGTGCCAGCAGTCCCAGACAGGGAGGCTACACCTTC. The chain is built from TRBV27 and TRBJ1-2, with 7 nucleotides matching TRBD1. Germline CDR1 reads MNHEY; CDR2 reads SMNVEV (reference sequence). V lost 5 bases, J lost 8 bases, and 5 bases stayed unmatched. The CDR3 runs to 12 residues.

The chain joins TRBV4-3 to TRBJ2-5, with D tentatively TRBD1 (6 bases). The germline gives CDR1 LGHNA, CDR2 YSLEER. CDR3 size: 13 residues. Trimming removed 4 bases at V and 4 bases at J, with 10 bases between. The CDR3 DNA sequence: TGCGCCAGCAGCCGCAGGGGTGGAGAGACCCAGTACTTC. As protein: CASSRRGGETQYF.

This clone was detected many times. The chain recombines TRBV6-1 with TRBJ2-2; D is perhaps TRBD2 (6 bases). V shed 1 base and J shed 0 bases, with 6 bases lying between them. Germline V gene lookup returns CDR1 MNHNS and CDR2 SASEGT. This CDR3 comprises 15 residues. CDR3 coding DNA: TGTGCCAGCAGTGAAGGACTAGCGAACACCGGGGAGCTGTTTTTT. Its translation is CASSEGLANTGELFF.

This clone was seen a single time. The genes are TRBV5-4 and TRBJ1-2, with D perhaps TRBD1 (5 bases). The CDR3 covers 13 residues. Germline V gene lookup returns CDR1 SGHNT and CDR2 YYREEE (reference sequence). The germline V and J ends were trimmed by 4 bases and 8 bases, with 15 bases remaining between them. CDR3 sequence (DNA): TGTGCCAGCAGCGGCGGGACGAAACTGGGCTACACCTTC. This encodes CASSGGTKLGYTF.

This chain uses TRBV7-2 with TRBJ1-1; 9 bases line up with TRBD1. This CDR3 comprises 13 residues. Trimming at V came to 5 bases and at J to 6 bases, leaving 4 bases not matched to a gene. In germline, CDR1 is SGHTA, CDR2 FQGNSA. This CDR3 reads CASSVDRGSEAFF. CDR3 bases: TGTGCCAGCAGCGTCGACAGGGGGTCTGAAGCTTTCTTT.

This clone was seen only a few times. This chain connects TRBV29-1 to TRBJ1-2; D gene ambiguous. There are 12 residues in the CDR3. V gave up 1 base and J gave up 5 bases, with 8 bases separating them. From germline, CDR1 is SQVTM and CDR2 ANQGSEA. As DNA, the CDR3 is TGCAGCGTTGAAGGCCAACGGTATGGCTACACCTTC. Translated, it gives CSVEGQRYGYTF.

This chain links TRBV5-6 with TRBJ2-7; D could derive from TRBD1 or TRBD2 (6 bases each). V was clipped by 5 bases and J by 3 bases, with 12 bases between them. CDR1 is SGHDT and CDR2 is YYEEEE in the germline V gene. The CDR3 has 13 residues. The chain's CDR3 is CASREGGSYEQYF. DNA for the CDR3: TGTGCCAGCAGGGAGGGGGGAAGCTACGAGCAGTACTTC.

Only one count was recorded for this clone. The rearrangement links TRBV6-1 to TRBJ1-2; D is possibly TRBD1 (5 bases). Germline V CDR1 and CDR2: MNHNS, SASEGT. This CDR3 has 14 residues. V dropped 2 bases and J dropped 3 bases, with 10 bases sitting between them. The CDR3 loop is CASSEIRGDYGYTF. In DNA, the CDR3 is TGTGCCAGCAGTGAAATTAGGGGAGACTATGGCTACACCTTC.

This clone came up a few times. This chain joins TRBV30 and TRBJ2-1; D is ambiguous. V was pared by 0 bases and J by 5 bases, with 5 bases between. The CDR3 is 12 residues long. The germline V gene encodes CDR1 GTSNPN and CDR2 SVGIG (reference sequence). In nucleotides, the CDR3 is TGTGCCTGGAGTGTAATCGACAATGAGCAGTTCTTC. Protein: CAWSVIDNEQFF.

The chain has TRBV4-3 and TRBJ2-5; D is perhaps TRBD2 (7 bases). V lost 1 base, J lost 0 bases, and 15 bases lay in between. Germline V gene data show CDR1 as LGHNA and CDR2 as YSLEER. CDR3 length: 17 amino acids. The CDR3 DNA is TGCGCCAGCAGCCAAGGCCCGGGGGGCCTCTACCAAGAGACCCAGTACTTC. Its protein is CASSQGPGGLYQETQYF.

This chain connects TRBV7-9 to TRBJ2-1; TRBD2 agrees at 9 bases. The junction had 10 bases not matched to a gene; V was cut back by 5 bases and J by 8 bases. The CDR3 sequence is 15 residues long. The germline gives CDR1 SEHNR, CDR2 FQNEAQ (reference sequence). In DNA form, the CDR3 reads TGTGCCAGCAGCCTAAGCGGGGGGCCTCCCGATGAGCAGTTCTTC. Translated, it gives CASSLSGGPPDEQFF. Combining the CDR3 with reference TRBV7-9 and TRBJ2-1 gives the whole variable domain DTGVSQNPRHKITKRGQNVTFRCDPISEHNRLYWYRQTLGQGPEFLTYFQNEAQLEKSRLLSDRFSAERPKGSFSTLEIQRTEQGDSAMYLCASSLSGGPPDEQFFGPGTRLTVL.

This clone occurred a few times. The chain employs TRBV13 and TRBJ2-7; TRBD2 is a possible D gene (6 bases). Germline CDR1 is PRHDT and CDR2 is FYEKMQ (reference sequence). The ends were cut back, 0 bases at V and 2 bases at J, with 11 bases in the middle. The CDR3 is 15 amino acids. CDR3 sequence (DNA): TGTGCCAGCAGCTTAGGACAGGCGGGACCCTACGAGCAGTACTTC. Amino acid sequence: CASSLGQAGPYEQYF.

This clone was seen only a few times. This chain links TRBV29-1 with TRBJ2-7; the D gene could be TRBD1 or TRBD2 (5 bases each). Trimming removed 2 bases at V and 1 base at J, with 9 bases between. Germline assignment: CDR1 SQVTM and CDR2 ANQGSEA. The CDR3 loop spans 13 amino acids. This chain's CDR3 is CSVETRESYEQYF. The CDR3 nucleotides are TGCAGCGTTGAAACCAGGGAGTCCTACGAGCAGTACTTC.

The chain recombines TRBV27 with TRBJ2-7, with 8 nucleotides matching TRBD1. CDR1 and CDR2 from the germline V gene are MNHEY and SMNVEV (reference sequence). V was pared by 5 bases and J by 2 bases, with 2 bases of the junction left unmatched. The CDR3 covers 13 residues. The CDR3 DNA reads TGTGCCAGCAGTCTGGACAGGGCCTACGAGCAGTACTTC. Amino acids: CASSLDRAYEQYF.

The rearrangement joins TRBV2 to TRBJ1-1; no clear D gene. Germline CDR1 SNHLY, CDR2 FYNNEI. The CDR3 is 11 amino acids. V shed 2 bases and J shed 14 bases, with 12 bases lying between them. CDR3 protein: CASSEMGSGFF. CDR3 bases: TGTGCCAGCAGTGAAATGGGAAGCGGGTTCTTT.

This clone has only one observation. Germline and junction disagree at one end, which may indicate a read error. This chain uses TRBV7-7 with TRBJ2-2; D is unclear. The length of the CDR3 is 15 residues. The germline V gene encodes CDR1 SSHAT and CDR2 FNYEAQ (reference sequence). The CDR3 region has the DNA TGTGCTAGCAGCTTCGAGGCAGAGAACACCGGGGAGCTGTTTTTT. Amino acid sequence: CASSFEAENTGELFF.